What follows describes a single T cell receptor beta chain. Assay: immunoSEQ multiplex PCR; the TCRdb copy retains only in-frame clones and omits some. The sample lists approximately 47,000 clones, about 85% seen once, with just over 4% in the top ten. This sample stems from a study of T cells in tumors after PD-1 blockade. Genomic DNA template from tumor biopsies or peripheral blood, 616 ng to 6,004 ng input. This CDR3 region has 14 residues. The ends lost 4 bases at V and 2 bases at J; junction bases unmatched: 4. The V gene's germline CDR1 is PRHDT and CDR2 FYEKMQ (reference sequence). The specimen was PBMCs, collected before anti-PD-1 treatment. The chain has TRBV13 and TRBJ2-5, with 7 bases aligning to TRBD1. The receptor's source is a human donor with basal cell carcinoma. This CDR3 reads CASSSLQGQETQYF. The CDR3 DNA follows: TGTGCCAGCAGCTCACTACAGGGGCAAGAGACCCAGTACTTC.